There are many counts of the clone carrying this TCR beta chain. After removal of 3 bases from V and 2 bases from J, the junction contained 5 bases not matched to a gene. Germline CDR1 LGHDT, CDR2 YNNKEL (reference sequence). The CDR3 has 15 residues. This entry is derived from a study of T cells in Graves' hyperthyroidism and ophthalmopathy. What was amplified from RNA transcripts were TCR beta CDR3 regions. HTBI primers were employed in a first-round RT-PCR of the TCR CDR3. MiXCR was run by TCRdb on the multiplex PCR reads, yielding one entry per CDR3 protein. The data contain 300,000 to 450,000 distinct CDR3 sequences, around 20% of them singletons.

The chain is built from TRBV3-1 and TRBJ2-3; 7 bases map to TRBD1. Sequenced sample: blood. This receptor was taken from a man younger than 30 with Graves' ophthalmopathy. The CDR3 DNA is TGTGCCAGCAGCCACCGACAGGGCTTCACAGATACGCAGTATTTT. Translating it yields CASSHRQGFTDTQYF.